Each of the 23 T cell receptor beta chains below was sequenced from the same sample in a study of neurological immune-mediated disorders. The time point: longitudinal time-point 2. Via MiXCR, TCRdb re-called the 5' RACE reads, giving one row per CDR3 protein. The profile shows under 100,000 distinct CDR3 sequences, roughly 13% of them singletons. Source material: PBMCs. The receptor source for this set is a female donor with HTLV-1-associated myelopathy (HAM/TSP).

This clonotype has ten or more counts. The chain joins TRBV12-3 or TRBV12-4 to TRBJ2-5; 10 nucleotides align to TRBD2. The CDR3 covers 15 residues. J gave up 1 base and V 3 bases, and 2 bases lay outside the gene matches. CDR3 sequence (DNA): TGTGCCAGCAGTTTCAAGCGGGGGGGCCAAGAGACCCAGTACTTC. Translation gives CASSFKRGGQETQYF.

This clonotype has at least ten counts. The chain is built from TRBV28 and TRBJ2-2, with TRBD2 matching over 9 bases. Unmatched junction bases numbered 8, after V lost 8 bases and J lost 4 bases. CDR3 length: 15 amino acids. CDR1 and CDR2 (germline): MDHEN, SYDVKM. The CDR3 nucleotides are TGTGCCAGCTCCGGGCTAGCGGGGACCACCGGGGAGCTGTTTTTT. It yields the protein CASSGLAGTTGELFF.

There are many counts of this clonotype. The rearrangement joins TRBV12-3 or TRBV12-4 to TRBJ1-1; 9 bases match TRBD1. The CDR3 has 15 residues. The junction had 3 bases not matched to a gene; V was cut back by 3 bases and J by 1 base. CDR3 DNA sequence: TGTGCCAGCAGTTTGACAGGGGGTCGGAACACTGAAGCTTTCTTT. Protein: CASSLTGGRNTEAFF.

V and J are TRBV19 and TRBJ2-3; 7 nucleotides line up with TRBD1. Germline V gene sequence: CDR1 LNHDA, CDR2 SQIVND (reference sequence). The CDR3 totals 15 residues. After removal of 6 bases from V and 1 base from J, the junction contained 7 bases not matched to a gene. In DNA form, the CDR3 reads TGTGCCAGTAGCCCCTGGACAGGCCGCACAGATACGCAGTATTTT. This sequence encodes CASSPWTGRTDTQYF. Using reference TRBV19 and TRBJ2-3 for the parts outside the CDR3, the full variable domain is DGGITQSPKYLFRKEGQNVTLSCEQNLNHDAMYWYRQDPGQGLRLIYYSQIVNDFQKGDIAEGYSVSREKKESFPLTVTSAQKNPTAFYLCASSPWTGRTDTQYFGPGTRLTVL.

This clonotype came up many times. This chain links TRBV20-1 with TRBJ1-5; TRBD1 matches 9 bases. Germline trimming cut 3 bases from V and 2 bases from J; bases unmatched to any gene: 11. Germline CDR1 reads DFQATT; CDR2 reads SNEGSKA (reference sequence). The CDR3 sequence is 17 residues long. The CDR3 DNA reads TGCAGTGCTAGGGCTCCGGGACAGGGTTTCGGCAATCAGCCCCAGCATTTT. The encoded protein is CSARAPGQGFGNQPQHF.

This clonotype was found many times. This sequence joins TRBV7-2 and TRBJ1-2; D is possibly TRBD1 (6 bases). V was pared by 5 bases and J by 4 bases, with 11 bases between. Germline V gene sequence: CDR1 SGHTA, CDR2 FQGNSA. There are 13 residues in the CDR3. The CDR3 DNA sequence: TGTGCCAGCAGCCCGTCGACAGGCTATGGCTACACCTTC. It is translated as CASSPSTGYGYTF.

This clonotype was counted many times. This chain uses TRBV20-1 with TRBJ2-7, with D possibly TRBD1 on 5 matching bases. The CDR3 loop spans 13 amino acids. Trimming left V 5 bases short and J 2 bases short, with 13 bases between. The V gene's germline CDR1 is DFQATT and CDR2 SNEGSKA (reference sequence). The CDR3 loop is CSARPTDAYEQYF. The DNA of the CDR3 is TGCAGTGCTCGCCCGACAGACGCCTACGAGCAGTACTTC.

This clonotype was counted ten times or more. The chain carries TRBV5-1 and TRBJ2-2; maybe TRBD2 (6 bases). Germline CDR1 is SGHRS and CDR2 is YFSETQ. This CDR3 region has 16 residues. The germline V and J ends were trimmed by 0 bases and 4 bases, with 13 bases remaining between them. This CDR3 is CASSLGSTGGTGELFF. In DNA, the CDR3 is TGCGCCAGCAGCTTGGGTTCAACCGGGGGCACCGGGGAGCTGTTTTTT. Looking up the rest from reference TRBV5-1 and TRBJ2-2 gives the full variable domain: KAGVTQTPRYLIKTRGQQVTLSCSPISGHRSVSWYQQTPGQGLQFLFEYFSETQRNKGNFPGRFSGRQFSNSRSEMNVSTLELGDSALYLCASSLGSTGGTGELFFGEGSRLTVL.

Comment on this clonotype: A much more abundant neighbour one base away suggests this may be a read error. The DNA for the CDR3 is TGTGCCAGCAGCTTAGGAGGGGGGGGGCTGAATGATCAGTTCTTC. Its translation is CASSLGGGGLNDQFF. The rearrangement uses TRBV7-8 and TRBJ2-1; perhaps TRBD2 as D (7 bases). Germline-derived CDR1 and CDR2 are SGHVS and FQNEAQ. The CDR3 is made up of 15 amino acids.

This clonotype has ten or more counts. The rearrangement uses TRBV5-1 and TRBJ2-1; TRBD2 agrees at 8 bases. Germline lookup yields CDR1 SGHRS and CDR2 YFSETQ. The trim removed 4 bases at V and 10 bases at J, leaving 16 bases unmatched. This CDR3 has 16 residues. Written as DNA, the CDR3 is TGCGCCAGCAGCCGTTTGAGCGGGGGAGACCCTAAGGAGCAGTTCTTC. Translation: CASSRLSGGDPKEQFF.

CDR3 DNA sequence: TGTGCCAGCTCACCGAGGGAGAGTCTGTCTTACGAGCAGTACTTC. It translates to CASSPRESLSYEQYF. The chain uses TRBV18 and TRBJ2-7, with a weak D call TRBD2 (5 bases). From germline, CDR1 is KGHSH and CDR2 LQKENI. V was pared by 3 bases and J by 4 bases, with 16 bases between. The CDR3 contains 15 residues.

This clonotype was picked up a small number of times. This chain connects TRBV5-6 to TRBJ2-1; 8 bases match TRBD2. V gave up 4 bases and J gave up 12 bases; unmatched junction bases: 3. CDR1 and CDR2 from the germline V gene are SGHDT and YYEEEE. This CDR3 region has 11 residues. DNA of the CDR3: TGTGCCAGCAGCCTAACTAGCGGGCAGTTCTTC. Translating gives CASSLTSGQFF.

V usage is TRBV5-1 and J usage is TRBJ2-7; D unresolved. CDR3 length: 13 amino acids. V was trimmed by 2 bases and J by 10 bases, leaving 16 bases between them. Germline V lookup: CDR1 SGHRS, CDR2 YFSETQ. Here the CDR3 DNA reads TGCGCCAGCAGCTTCTGGACGGGCTCCTACCAGTACTTC. Protein: CASSFWTGSYQYF.

In its sample, this clonotype was seen many times. The V and J genes are TRBV11-2 and TRBJ2-3; no firm D call. The germline gives CDR1 SGHAT, CDR2 FQNNGV. Deletions cut 0 bases from V and 0 bases from J, with 10 bases between. The CDR3 runs 16 residues. The CDR3 is CASSLEALYSTDTQYF. Written as DNA, the CDR3 is TGTGCCAGCAGCTTAGAGGCCCTCTATAGCACAGATACGCAGTATTTT.

The sample holds many counts of this clonotype. The chain carries TRBV29-1 and TRBJ1-1, with D hard to call. The V gene's germline CDR1 is SQVTM and CDR2 ANQGSEA. The CDR3 is made up of 12 amino acids. V lost 7 bases, J lost 6 bases, and 15 bases lay in between. CDR3 sequence (DNA): TGCAGCGCCGGAGGTCCGGGCCCTGAAGCTTTCTTT. Residues: CSAGGPGPEAFF.

This clonotype was recorded at least ten times. The chain links TRBV5-1 to TRBJ2-7; 10 bases line up with TRBD1. This CDR3 has 16 residues. V lost 4 bases and J lost 7; bases outside the gene matches: 14. CDR1 and CDR2 (germline): SGHRS, YFSETQ. Written as DNA, the CDR3 is TGCGCCAGCAGCCTATTGACAGGGGGCGCCCCGGGAGAGCAGTACTTC. It encodes CASSLLTGGAPGEQYF.

This clonotype was seen at least ten times. The genes are TRBV14 and TRBJ2-5; D might be TRBD1 (6 bases). V was trimmed by 4 bases and J by 1 base, leaving 19 bases between them. There are 17 residues in the CDR3. CDR1 and CDR2 (germline): SGHDN, FVKESK. This CDR3 reads CASSRFRDKGRQETQYF. The CDR3 nucleotides are TGTGCCAGCAGCCGGTTCCGGGACAAGGGCCGCCAAGAGACCCAGTACTTC.

DNA of the CDR3: TGTGCCATCAGTTCGGGACAGATTTACACAGATACGCAGTATTTT. Translated: CAISSGQIYTDTQYF. This chain joins TRBV10-3 and TRBJ2-3, with 7 bases that match TRBD1. CDR1 and CDR2 from the germline V gene are ENHRY and SYGVKD. The CDR3 sequence is 15 residues long. The ends lost 5 bases at V and 2 bases at J; junction bases unmatched: 7.

This clonotype was counted ten times or more. The chain combines TRBV27 with TRBJ2-1; D possibly corresponds to TRBD2 (6 bases). Germline CDR1 MNHEY, CDR2 SMNVEV (reference sequence). The CDR3 spans 13 residues. With 4 bases removed from V and 2 bases from J, the gap between germline ends came to 6 bases. CDR3 sequence (DNA): TGTGCCAGCAGTTGGGGGGCCTACAATGAGCAGTTCTTC. It specifies CASSWGAYNEQFF.

This clonotype came up many times. The chain employs TRBV5-1 and TRBJ2-2; possibly TRBD2 for D (5 bases). V shed 6 bases and J shed 3 bases, with 12 bases lying between them. The germline CDR1 and CDR2 sequences are SGHRS and YFSETQ. The CDR3 extends over 14 amino acids. The CDR3: CASKPSGYTGELFF. The CDR3 coding sequence is TGCGCCAGCAAACCCAGCGGATACACCGGGGAGCTGTTTTTT.

The gene calls are TRBV6-1 and TRBJ1-1; D might be TRBD1 (5 bases). This CDR3 comprises 14 residues. The V end lost 7 bases, the J end lost 0 bases, and 12 bases lay between the germline ends. Germline-derived CDR1 and CDR2 are MNHNS and SASEGT. This CDR3 is CASTVGLLNTEAFF. The CDR3 region has the DNA TGTGCCAGCACGGTGGGACTTCTGAACACTGAAGCTTTCTTT.

Ten or more counts support this clonotype. The chain couples TRBV5-1 to TRBJ2-4, with TRBD1 matching 8 bases. CDR1 SGHRS and CDR2 YFSETQ come from the germline V gene. Losses at the gene ends were 4 bases for V and 11 bases for J; bases not matched to a gene: 5. The CDR3 length is 12 residues. The CDR3 is CASSGQGEVQYF. CDR3 nucleotides: TGCGCCAGCAGCGGACAGGGAGAAGTTCAGTACTTC. Filled out from reference TRBV5-1 and TRBJ2-4, the complete variable domain reads KAGVTQTPRYLIKTRGQQVTLSCSPISGHRSVSWYQQTPGQGLQFLFEYFSETQRNKGNFPGRFSGRQFSNSRSEMNVSTLELGDSALYLCASSGQGEVQYFGAGTRLSVL.

This clonotype was seen many times. The chain joins TRBV12-3 or TRBV12-4 to TRBJ2-1, with a tentative D call TRBD1 (6 bases). Trimming removed 5 bases at V and 3 bases at J, with 11 bases between. This CDR3 contains 14 residues. CDR3 sequence reads: CASSPLGGYNEQFF. As DNA, the CDR3 is TGTGCCAGCAGTCCCCTAGGGGGCTACAATGAGCAGTTCTTC.